This TCR beta chain is drawn from a study of neurological immune-mediated disorders. With 10-nucleotide random UMIs included, cDNA was synthesized by 5'RACE. TCRdb re-called the 5' RACE reads through MiXCR, storing one row per CDR3 protein. This repertoire shows some 50,000 distinct CDR3 sequences, 15% to 20% found once; its top ten account for 4% to 4.5%. This clonotype was seen a single time. The CDR3 consists of 13 residues. The germline V and J ends were trimmed by 1 base and 0 bases, with 6 bases remaining between them. Germline CDR1 is DFQATT and CDR2 is SNEGSKA (reference sequence). The sequence derives from a man in his sixties in good health. The V gene is TRBV20-1, the J gene TRBJ1-1; D not certain. What was sequenced was PBMCs. CDR3 protein: CSARVSLNTEAFF. The CDR3 region has the DNA TGCAGTGCTAGAGTATCCCTGAACACTGAAGCTTTCTTT.